The 20 T cell receptor beta chains below were found in one sample sequenced in a study of Ad26.COV2.S vaccination and SARS-CoV-2 variants. The treatment was: around 19 received Ad26.COV2.S at low or high dose, single or two shots; roughly 5 received placebo; per-sample allocation not given. Sampling was done on day 63 after the first vaccine or placebo injection. Generated by immunoSEQ multiplex PCR, the TCRdb table keeps only in-frame clones and is missing some. This sample has around 320,000 clones; about 82% occur once, and the top ten carry more than 1.5%. The sequences come from peripheral blood, collected in a trial of Ad26.COV2.S vaccine versus placebo. The receptors come from a person between 18 and 65 years old who received the Ad26.COV2.S COVID-19 vaccine or a placebo.

The chain uses TRBV19 and TRBJ1-2; TRBD1 matches 7 bases. This CDR3 has 14 residues. Per germline, CDR1 LNHDA and CDR2 SQIVND (reference sequence). V was pared by 3 bases and J by 7 bases, with 8 bases of the junction left unmatched. The CDR3 DNA is TGTGCCAGTAGTATCGTCGGGACAGCCGGTGGCTACACCTTC. Residues: CASSIVGTAGGYTF.

This clone was found a few times. The chain combines TRBV5-1 with TRBJ2-7; 12 positions match TRBD2. Germline loops: CDR1 SGHRS, CDR2 YFSETQ. J gave up 6 bases and V 0 bases, and 4 bases lay outside the gene matches. The CDR3 is 15 amino acids. CDR3 nucleotide sequence: TGCGCCAGCAGCTTGGGGACTAGCGGGGACCTCGAGCAGTACTTC. Amino acid sequence: CASSLGTSGDLEQYF.

The V gene is TRBV18, the J gene TRBJ1-4; D not certain. The CDR3 totals 14 residues. The V gene lost 3 bases and the J gene lost 3 bases, with 8 bases spanning the gap. The V gene's germline CDR1 is KGHSH and CDR2 LQKENI. The CDR3 loop is CASSPGRANEKLFF. CDR3 in DNA: TGTGCCAGCTCACCGGGGAGGGCTAATGAAAAACTGTTTTTT.

This sequence joins TRBV25-1 and TRBJ1-2, with D possibly TRBD1 on 5 matching bases. The CDR3 runs to 13 residues. V was trimmed by 1 base and J by 7 bases, leaving 10 bases between them. Germline loops: CDR1 MGHDK, CDR2 SYGVNS. CDR3 residues: CASSEWGGGGYTF. In nucleotides, the CDR3 is TGTGCCAGCAGTGAATGGGGCGGGGGTGGCTACACCTTC.

This chain connects TRBV7-9 to TRBJ2-7; maybe TRBD2 (6 bases). Germline V gene lookup returns CDR1 SEHNR and CDR2 FQNEAQ (reference sequence). Between the trimmed V and J ends, which lost 2 bases and 5 bases, there was a span of 10 bases. The CDR3 runs to 13 residues. DNA of the CDR3: TGTGCCAGCAGCTTATGGGGGGTTGACGAGCAGTACTTC. Translation gives CASSLWGVDEQYF.

The chain recombines TRBV6-4 with TRBJ1-2, with TRBD1 matching 7 bases. CDR3 length: 14 residues. J was trimmed by 9 bases and V by 4 bases; bases with no gene match: 11. Germline V gene lookup returns CDR1 MRHNA and CDR2 SNTAGT. The CDR3 coding sequence is TGTGCCAGCAGTGTCGTGCTTGGACAGGCCAGCTACACCTTC. Translating it yields CASSVVLGQASYTF.

In its sample, this clone was seen a few times. J is TRBJ1-6 and V is TRBV5-1; 7 nucleotides line up with TRBD1. Germline assignment: CDR1 SGHRS and CDR2 YFSETQ. This CDR3 is built from 16 residues. J gave up 7 bases and V 4 bases, and 11 bases lay outside the gene matches. The CDR3 loop is CASSQGQQAGNSPLHF. DNA of the CDR3: TGCGCCAGCAGCCAGGGACAGCAAGCCGGGAATTCACCCCTCCACTTT.

The V gene is TRBV2, the J gene TRBJ2-7, with 8 bases matching TRBD2. Germline V gene lookup returns CDR1 SNHLY and CDR2 FYNNEI. The CDR3 contains 16 residues. J was trimmed by 12 bases and V by 2 bases; bases with no gene match: 18. This chain's CDR3 is CASSERSGGPKLGPYF. The CDR3 DNA follows: TGTGCCAGCAGTGAAAGAAGCGGGGGCCCGAAGTTAGGGCCGTACTTC.

J is TRBJ1-3 and V is TRBV3-1 (or the pseudogene TRBV3-2), with D hard to call. Germline CDR1 LGHDT, CDR2 YNNKEL (reference sequence). CDR3 length: 12 residues. V lost 5 bases, J lost 8 bases, and 10 bases lay in between. CDR3 sequence: CASSIREDTIYF. CDR3 DNA sequence: TGTGCCAGCAGCATAAGGGAGGACACCATATATTTT.

The chain links TRBV23-1 to TRBJ2-1; 10 bases line up with TRBD2. TRBV23-1 is designated an ORF whose function remains uncertain. Trimming took 2 bases from V and 4 from J; bases not matched to a gene: 5. The CDR3 loop spans 16 amino acids. DNA of the CDR3: TGCGCCAGCAGTCAAGCCGGGACTAGCGAATACAATGAGCAGTTCTTC. Residues: CASSQAGTSEYNEQFF.

The V gene is TRBV4-3, the J gene TRBJ2-5; the D is unclear. Germline loops: CDR1 LGHNA, CDR2 YSLEER. Between the trimmed V and J ends, which lost 1 base and 6 bases, there was a span of 12 bases. The CDR3 extends over 14 amino acids. The CDR3 loop reads CASSQAGTLKTQYF. The CDR3, as DNA: TGCGCCAGCAGCCAAGCCGGAACTTTAAAGACCCAGTACTTC.

The rearrangement joins TRBV5-1 to TRBJ1-5; D ambiguous. Per germline, CDR1 SGHRS and CDR2 YFSETQ. V lost 0 bases and J 6 bases, leaving 7 bases between the germline ends. The CDR3 runs 13 residues. As DNA, the CDR3 is TGCGCCAGCAGCTTGGGCTACGCTCAGCCCCAGCATTTT. This sequence encodes CASSLGYAQPQHF.

CDR3 protein: CASSPTRISYEQYF. CDR3 DNA: TGTGCCAGCAGCCCAACAAGAATCTCCTACGAGCAGTACTTC. The rearrangement uses TRBV5-5 and TRBJ2-7; no clear D. The CDR3 totals 14 residues. The germline V gene encodes CDR1 SGHKS and CDR2 YYEKEE (reference sequence). V was clipped by 4 bases and J by 0 bases, with 11 bases between them.

The chain uses TRBV7-2 and TRBJ1-2; D remains ambiguous. V was pared by 5 bases and J by 9 bases, with 16 bases between. This CDR3 has 13 amino acids. Germline V gene sequence: CDR1 SGHTA, CDR2 FQGNSA. This CDR3 reads CASSPAASKSYTF. The CDR3 DNA reads TGTGCCAGCAGCCCCGCTGCGAGTAAGAGCTACACCTTC.

The V call is TRBV5-1, the J call TRBJ2-1, with 7 bases aligning to TRBD1. The CDR3 extends over 15 amino acids. J lost 5 bases, V lost 1 base, and 6 bases had no gene match. The germline gives CDR1 SGHRS, CDR2 YFSETQ. CDR3 coding DNA: TGCGCCAGCAGCTTGATGCAGGGGGTACACAATGAGCAGTTCTTC. Its translation is CASSLMQGVHNEQFF.

This clone has only one observation. The CDR3 region is CASSQGGKQGYYEQFF. CDR3 nucleotide sequence: TGTGCCAGCAGCCAAGGAGGTAAACAGGGTTACTATGAGCAGTTCTTC. The chain joins TRBV14 to TRBJ2-1; tentatively, D is TRBD1 (6 bases). The CDR3 is made up of 16 amino acids. Germline V lookup: CDR1 SGHDN, CDR2 FVKESK. The V end was cut by 1 base, the J end by 8 bases, with 18 bases between. The variable domain in full, completed from reference TRBV14 and TRBJ2-1, reads EAGVTQFPSHSVIEKGQTVTLRCDPISGHDNLYWYRRVMGKEIKFLLHFVKESKQDESGMPNNRFLAERTGGTYSTLKVQPAELEDSGVYFCASSQGGKQGYYEQFFGPGTRLTVL.

This clone was counted many times. The same CDR3 can be traced to other DNA sequences in this sample. The rearrangement uses TRBV27 and TRBJ1-2; 9 bases fit TRBD1. CDR1 MNHEY and CDR2 SMNVEV come from the germline V gene (reference sequence). V lost 6 bases, J lost 3 bases, and 5 bases stayed unmatched. The CDR3 contains 14 residues. CDR3 sequence reads: CASSVQGADYGYTF. The DNA for the CDR3 is TGTGCCAGCAGCGTACAGGGGGCTGACTATGGCTACACCTTC.

The genes are TRBV19 and TRBJ2-7; D could derive from TRBD1 or TRBD2 (5 bases each). This CDR3 spans 13 amino acids. Between the trimmed V and J ends, which lost 5 bases and 3 bases, there was a span of 11 bases. CDR1 LNHDA and CDR2 SQIVND come from the germline V gene (reference sequence). The CDR3 region is CASSRRGGYEQYF. The DNA of the CDR3 is TGTGCCAGTAGTCGCCGTGGGGGCTACGAGCAGTACTTC.

The chain couples TRBV4-3 to TRBJ2-7; D not resolved. V lost 0 bases and J lost 4, with 16 bases in between. This CDR3 has 16 amino acids. Germline V gene lookup returns CDR1 LGHNA and CDR2 YSLEER. The CDR3 sequence is CASSQEYVMEGYEQYF. Here the CDR3 DNA reads TGCGCCAGCAGCCAAGAATATGTAATGGAAGGGTACGAGCAGTACTTC.

CDR3 protein: CASSPSVTGVVTQYF. CDR3 in DNA: TGTGCCAGCAGCCCCTCAGTAACGGGGGTAGTGACCCAGTACTTC. The V call is TRBV6-2 or TRBV6-3, the J call TRBJ2-5; D is perhaps TRBD2 (6 bases). V shed 6 bases and J shed 7 bases, with 21 bases lying between them. Germline V gives CDR1 MNHEY, CDR2 SVGEGT. CDR3 length: 15 amino acids.